The subject of this entry is one T cell receptor (beta chain). Antigen unknown. The sample is drawn from a study of STAT5B mutations in CD4+ large granular lymphocyte leukemia. Turning to the study itself: The CDR3 'QG' motif was associated with a particular HLA allele among healthy donors.

Trimming cost V 3 bases and J 5 bases, with 16 bases left between them. The germline V gene encodes CDR1 GTSNPN and CDR2 SVGIG (reference sequence). This CDR3 region has 14 residues. This was a survey-level run. The data were produced by immunoSEQ multiplex PCR, yet TCRdb's version contains in-frame clones alone and is incomplete. Among 30,000 or so clones listed, more than 75% were seen once. General study results and limits: Patient CD4-sorted repertoires stayed more clonal than healthy ones after leukemic-clone removal. Without HLA matching, higher CD4+ than CD8+ T-LGLL clonality could reflect small sample size.

This clonotype was obtained from a human donor in good health. The sample taken for sequencing was CD4+ T cells from blood buffy coats. The chain is built from TRBV30 and TRBJ2-5; perhaps TRBD1 as D (5 bases). Here the CDR3 reads CAWSGHGRFETQYF. The CDR3 region has the DNA TGTGCCTGGAGCGGACATGGCAGATTCGAGACCCAGTACTTC.